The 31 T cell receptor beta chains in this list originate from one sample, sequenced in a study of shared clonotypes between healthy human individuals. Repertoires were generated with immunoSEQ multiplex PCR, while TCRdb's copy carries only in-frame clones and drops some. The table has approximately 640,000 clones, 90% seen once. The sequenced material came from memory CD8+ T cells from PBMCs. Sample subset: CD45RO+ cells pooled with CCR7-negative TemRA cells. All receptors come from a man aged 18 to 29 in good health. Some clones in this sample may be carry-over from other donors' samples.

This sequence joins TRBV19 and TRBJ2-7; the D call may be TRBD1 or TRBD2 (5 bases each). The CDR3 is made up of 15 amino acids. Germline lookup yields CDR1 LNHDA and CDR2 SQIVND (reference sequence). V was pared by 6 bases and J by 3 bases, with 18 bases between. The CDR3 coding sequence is TGTGCCAGTAGCAATACCGGGGCTCTAGTCTACGAGCAGTACTTC. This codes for CASSNTGALVYEQYF.

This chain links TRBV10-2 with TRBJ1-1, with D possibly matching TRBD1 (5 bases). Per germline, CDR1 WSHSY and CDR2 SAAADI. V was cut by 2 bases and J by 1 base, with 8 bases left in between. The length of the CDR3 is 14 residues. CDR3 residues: CASSERGQNTEAFF. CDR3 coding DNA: TGCGCCAGCAGTGAGAGGGGTCAGAACACTGAAGCTTTCTTT.

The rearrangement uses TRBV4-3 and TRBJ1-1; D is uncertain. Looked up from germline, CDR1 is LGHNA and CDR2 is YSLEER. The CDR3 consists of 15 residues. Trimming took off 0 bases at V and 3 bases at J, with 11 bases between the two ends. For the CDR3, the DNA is TGCGCCAGCAGCCAAGATATGGGTTTCTACACTGAAGCTTTCTTT. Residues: CASSQDMGFYTEAFF.

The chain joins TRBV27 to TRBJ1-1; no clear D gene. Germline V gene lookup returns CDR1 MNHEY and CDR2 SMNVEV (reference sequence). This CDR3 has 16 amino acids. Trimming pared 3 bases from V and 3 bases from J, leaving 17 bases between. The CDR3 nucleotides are TGTGCCAGCAGTTTTCGGCAGGTGACTAGGTACACTGAAGCTTTCTTT. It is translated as CASSFRQVTRYTEAFF.

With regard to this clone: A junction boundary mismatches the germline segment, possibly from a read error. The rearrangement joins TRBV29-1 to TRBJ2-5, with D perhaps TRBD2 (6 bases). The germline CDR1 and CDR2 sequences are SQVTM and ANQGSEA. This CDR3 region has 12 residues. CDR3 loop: CSVEGVGLASNF. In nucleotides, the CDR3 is TGCAGCGTTGAAGGGGTTGGGCTAGCGTCCAACTTC.

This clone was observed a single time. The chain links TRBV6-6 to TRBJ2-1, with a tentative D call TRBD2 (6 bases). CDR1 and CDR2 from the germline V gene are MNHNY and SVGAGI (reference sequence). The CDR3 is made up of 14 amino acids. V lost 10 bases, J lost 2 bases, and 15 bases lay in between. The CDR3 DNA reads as TGTGCCATCTCTAGTGGGGAGGCCTACAATGAGCAGTTCTTC. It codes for CAISSGEAYNEQFF.

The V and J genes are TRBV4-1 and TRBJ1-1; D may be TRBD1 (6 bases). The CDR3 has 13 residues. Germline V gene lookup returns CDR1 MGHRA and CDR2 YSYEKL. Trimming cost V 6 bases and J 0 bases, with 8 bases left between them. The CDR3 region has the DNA TGCGCCAGCAGTGGACAGTTGAACACTGAAGCTTTCTTT. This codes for CASSGQLNTEAFF.

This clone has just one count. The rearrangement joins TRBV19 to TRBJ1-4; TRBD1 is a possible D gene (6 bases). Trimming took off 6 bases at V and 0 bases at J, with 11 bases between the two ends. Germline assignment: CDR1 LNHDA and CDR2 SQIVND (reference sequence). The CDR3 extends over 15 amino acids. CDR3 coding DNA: TGTGCCAGTAGCTATAGGGGGGCAACTAATGAAAAACTGTTTTTT. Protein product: CASSYRGATNEKLFF.

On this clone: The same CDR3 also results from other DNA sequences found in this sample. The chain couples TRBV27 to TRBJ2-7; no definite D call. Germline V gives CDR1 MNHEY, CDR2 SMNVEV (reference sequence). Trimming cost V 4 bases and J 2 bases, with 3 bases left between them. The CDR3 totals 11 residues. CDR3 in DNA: TGTGCCAGCAGTTCGGCCTACGAGCAGTACTTC. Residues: CASSSAYEQYF.

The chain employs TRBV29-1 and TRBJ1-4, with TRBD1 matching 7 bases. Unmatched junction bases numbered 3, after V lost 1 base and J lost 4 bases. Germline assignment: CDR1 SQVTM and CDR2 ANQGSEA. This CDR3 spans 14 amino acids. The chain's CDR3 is CSVEGGQFNEKLFF. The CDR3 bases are TGCAGCGTTGAAGGGGGACAGTTTAATGAAAAACTGTTTTTT.

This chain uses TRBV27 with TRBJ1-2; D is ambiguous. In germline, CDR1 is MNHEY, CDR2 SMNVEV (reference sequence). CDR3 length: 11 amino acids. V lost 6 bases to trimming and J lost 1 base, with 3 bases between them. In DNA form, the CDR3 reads TGTGCCAGCAGGAATAACTATGGCTACACCTTC. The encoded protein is CASRNNYGYTF.

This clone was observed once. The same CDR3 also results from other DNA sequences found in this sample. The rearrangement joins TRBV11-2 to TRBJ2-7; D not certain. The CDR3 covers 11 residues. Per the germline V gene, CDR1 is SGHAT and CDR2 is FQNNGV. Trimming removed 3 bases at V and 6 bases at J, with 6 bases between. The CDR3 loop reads CASSFGGEQYF. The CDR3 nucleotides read TGTGCCAGCAGCTTCGGCGGCGAGCAGTACTTC.

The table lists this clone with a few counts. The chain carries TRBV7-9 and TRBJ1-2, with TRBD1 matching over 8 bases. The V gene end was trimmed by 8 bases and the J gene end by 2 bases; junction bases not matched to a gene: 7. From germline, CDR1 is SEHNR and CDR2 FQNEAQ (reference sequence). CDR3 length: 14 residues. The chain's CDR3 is CASDSRGPNYGYTF. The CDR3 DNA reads TGTGCCAGCGATTCCAGGGGGCCGAACTATGGCTACACCTTC. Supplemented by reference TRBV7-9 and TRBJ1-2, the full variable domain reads DTGVSQNPRHKITKRGQNVTFRCDPISEHNRLYWYRQTLGQGPEFLTYFQNEAQLEKSRLLSDRFSAERPKGSFSTLEIQRTEQGDSAMYLCASDSRGPNYGYTFGSGTRLTVV.

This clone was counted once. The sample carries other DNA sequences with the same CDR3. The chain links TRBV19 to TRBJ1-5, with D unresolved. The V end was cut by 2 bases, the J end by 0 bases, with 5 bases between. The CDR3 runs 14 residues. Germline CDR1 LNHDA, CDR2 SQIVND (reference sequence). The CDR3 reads CASSIRDSNQPQHF. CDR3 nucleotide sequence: TGTGCCAGTAGTATACGAGATAGCAATCAGCCCCAGCATTTT.

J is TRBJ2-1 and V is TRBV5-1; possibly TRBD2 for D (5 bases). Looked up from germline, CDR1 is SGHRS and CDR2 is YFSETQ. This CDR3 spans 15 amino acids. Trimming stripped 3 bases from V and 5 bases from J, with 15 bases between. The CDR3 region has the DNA TGCGCCAGCAGCTCAGGTTTTAGGACTGACAATGAGCAGTTCTTC. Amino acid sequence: CASSSGFRTDNEQFF.

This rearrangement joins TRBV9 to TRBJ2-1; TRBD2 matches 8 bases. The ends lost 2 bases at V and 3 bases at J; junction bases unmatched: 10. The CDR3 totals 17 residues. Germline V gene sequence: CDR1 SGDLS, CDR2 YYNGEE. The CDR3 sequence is CASSVKAGVPYYNEQFF. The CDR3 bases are TGTGCCAGCAGCGTCAAAGCGGGAGTTCCCTACTACAATGAGCAGTTCTTC.

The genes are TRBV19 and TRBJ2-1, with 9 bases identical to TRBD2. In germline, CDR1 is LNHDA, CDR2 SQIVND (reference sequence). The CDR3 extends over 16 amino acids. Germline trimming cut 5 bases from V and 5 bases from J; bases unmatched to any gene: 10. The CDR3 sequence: CASSLVSGLANNEQFF. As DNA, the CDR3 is TGTGCCAGTAGTTTAGTATCGGGACTAGCCAACAATGAGCAGTTCTTC.

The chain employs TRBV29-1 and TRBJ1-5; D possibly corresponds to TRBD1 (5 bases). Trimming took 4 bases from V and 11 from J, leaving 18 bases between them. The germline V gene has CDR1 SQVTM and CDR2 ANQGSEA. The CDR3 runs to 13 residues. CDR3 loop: CSVVDRDVGAQHF. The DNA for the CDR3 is TGCAGCGTTGTTGATAGGGACGTGGGGGCCCAGCATTTT.

The CDR3 bases are TGTGCCAGCAGCTTGCGCGGGGGCTTGTCCTATAATTCACCCCTCCACTTT. This encodes CASSLRGGLSYNSPLHF. This sequence joins TRBV5-5 and TRBJ1-6; TRBD1 is a possible D gene (6 bases). Trimming pared 1 base from V and 1 base from J, leaving 12 bases between. Germline V lookup: CDR1 SGHKS, CDR2 YYEKEE (reference sequence). The CDR3 runs 17 residues.

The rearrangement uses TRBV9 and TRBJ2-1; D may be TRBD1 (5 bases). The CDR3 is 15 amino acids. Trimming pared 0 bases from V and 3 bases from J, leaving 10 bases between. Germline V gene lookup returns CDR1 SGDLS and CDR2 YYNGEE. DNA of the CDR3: TGTGCCAGCAGCGTAGACAGGCAGTTCTACAATGAGCAGTTCTTC. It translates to CASSVDRQFYNEQFF.

The DNA for the CDR3 is TGTGCCAGCAGCCAAGATTTGGGGACTAGCGGCGCCGAGCAGTACTTC. It is translated as CASSQDLGTSGAEQYF. The V gene is TRBV4-2, the J gene TRBJ2-7; 11 positions match TRBD2. Per the germline V gene, CDR1 is LGHNA and CDR2 is YNFKEQ. V trimming: 0 bases; J trimming: 6 bases; junction bases outside the gene matches: 7. There are 16 residues in the CDR3.

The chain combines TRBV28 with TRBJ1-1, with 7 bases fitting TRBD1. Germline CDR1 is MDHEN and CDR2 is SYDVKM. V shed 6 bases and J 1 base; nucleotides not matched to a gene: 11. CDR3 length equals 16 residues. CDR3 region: CASSTIKGQTNTEAFF. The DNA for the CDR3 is TGTGCCAGCAGCACCATTAAGGGACAGACGAACACTGAAGCTTTCTTT.

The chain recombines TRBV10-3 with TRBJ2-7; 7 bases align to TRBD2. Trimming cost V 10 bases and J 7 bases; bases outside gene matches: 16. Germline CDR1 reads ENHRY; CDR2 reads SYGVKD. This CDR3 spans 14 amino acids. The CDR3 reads CATRETGGLWEQYF. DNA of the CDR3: TGTGCCACTAGAGAAACGGGAGGCCTTTGGGAGCAGTACTTC.

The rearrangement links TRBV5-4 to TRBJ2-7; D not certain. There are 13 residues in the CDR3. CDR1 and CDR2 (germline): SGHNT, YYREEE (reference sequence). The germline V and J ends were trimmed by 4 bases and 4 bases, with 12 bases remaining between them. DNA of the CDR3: TGTGCCAGCAGCGTCGTGGGGTTATACGAGCAGTACTTC. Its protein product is CASSVVGLYEQYF.

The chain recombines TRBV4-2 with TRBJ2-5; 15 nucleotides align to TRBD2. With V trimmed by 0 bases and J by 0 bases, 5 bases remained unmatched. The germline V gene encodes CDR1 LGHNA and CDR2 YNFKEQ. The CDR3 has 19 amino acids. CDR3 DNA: TGTGCCAGCAGCCAAGAGTGGACTAGCGGGAGGGGGTACCAAGAGACCCAGTACTTC. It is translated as CASSQEWTSGRGYQETQYF.

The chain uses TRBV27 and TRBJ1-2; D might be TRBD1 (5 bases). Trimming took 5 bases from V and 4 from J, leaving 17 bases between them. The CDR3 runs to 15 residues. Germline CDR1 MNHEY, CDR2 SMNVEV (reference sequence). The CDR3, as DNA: TGTGCCAGCAGTCCCTTACCTTCGACAGCCTATGGCTACACCTTC. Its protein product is CASSPLPSTAYGYTF.

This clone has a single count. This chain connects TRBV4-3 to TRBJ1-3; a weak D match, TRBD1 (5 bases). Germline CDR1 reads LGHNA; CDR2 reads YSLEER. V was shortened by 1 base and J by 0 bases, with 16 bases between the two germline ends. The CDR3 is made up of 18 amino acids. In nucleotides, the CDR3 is TGCGCCAGCAGCCAAGTCTGGAGGGGCCTGAGCTCTGGAAACACCATATATTTT. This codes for CASSQVWRGLSSGNTIYF.

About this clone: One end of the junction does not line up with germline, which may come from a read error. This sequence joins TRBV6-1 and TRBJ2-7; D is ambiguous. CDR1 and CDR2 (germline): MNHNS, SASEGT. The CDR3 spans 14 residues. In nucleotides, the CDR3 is TGTGCCAGCAGGGAAGACTTTTGGTTTTACGAGCAGTACTTC. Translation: CASREDFWFYEQYF.

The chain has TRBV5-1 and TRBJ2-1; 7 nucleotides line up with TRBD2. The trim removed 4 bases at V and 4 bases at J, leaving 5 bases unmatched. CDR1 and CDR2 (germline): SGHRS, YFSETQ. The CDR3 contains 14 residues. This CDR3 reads CASSPWDYYNEQFF. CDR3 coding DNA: TGCGCCAGCAGCCCGTGGGACTATTACAATGAGCAGTTCTTC.

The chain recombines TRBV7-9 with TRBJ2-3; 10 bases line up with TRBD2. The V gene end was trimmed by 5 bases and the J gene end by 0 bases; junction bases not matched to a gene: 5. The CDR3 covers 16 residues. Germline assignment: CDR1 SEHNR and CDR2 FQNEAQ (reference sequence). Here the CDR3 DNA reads TGTGCCAGCAGCCCAACTAGCGGGGACAGCACAGATACGCAGTATTTT. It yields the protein CASSPTSGDSTDTQYF. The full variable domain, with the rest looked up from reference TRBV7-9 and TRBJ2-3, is DTGVSQNPRHKITKRGQNVTFRCDPISEHNRLYWYRQTLGQGPEFLTYFQNEAQLEKSRLLSDRFSAERPKGSFSTLEIQRTEQGDSAMYLCASSPTSGDSTDTQYFGPGTRLTVL.

As DNA, the CDR3 is TGTGCCAGCAGTTTAGTTGGGACGGATAGGGAGCAGTTCTTC. It yields the protein CASSLVGTDREQFF. The genes are TRBV28 and TRBJ2-1, with D perhaps matching TRBD1 or TRBD2 (5 bases each). Per the germline V gene, CDR1 is MDHEN and CDR2 is SYDVKM. The CDR3 length is 14 residues. The V end was cut by 2 bases, the J end by 10 bases, with 15 bases between.